The present T cell receptor beta chain was sequenced within a study of T cells after yellow fever vaccination. Study-wide background: Low-cell-number fractions were prepared with SMART-Seq v4 Ultra Low Input.

The CDR3 extends over 16 amino acids. Deletions cut 3 bases from V and 6 bases from J, with 22 bases between. The germline gives CDR1 DFQATT, CDR2 SNEGSKA (reference sequence). This clonotype was observed a handful of times. Its specificity is not known. TCR cDNA was made by 5'RACE template switching, adding a universal primer site and UMIs. TCRdb reprocessed the 5' RACE reads with MiXCR, giving one entry per CDR3 protein. The table includes 500,000 to 650,000 distinct CDR3 sequences, 9% to 15% detected once. Study findings and constraints: Compared with primary, the secondary response was weaker and peaked at day 5, not 15. Once the booster was given, most primary-vaccination clones reappeared, at more than 95% for CD4 and 88% for CD8.

The input for sequencing was PBMCs, taken on the day of the yellow fever booster vaccination. This clonotype was sampled from a man aged 25-45 years who received the YFV17D yellow fever vaccine. The chain carries TRBV20-1 and TRBJ2-3, with a possible D match to TRBD1 (6 bases). This CDR3 reads CSARRPGHGEEDTQYF. The CDR3 DNA follows: TGCAGTGCTAGGCGCCCGGGACACGGGGAAGAGGATACGCAGTATTTT.